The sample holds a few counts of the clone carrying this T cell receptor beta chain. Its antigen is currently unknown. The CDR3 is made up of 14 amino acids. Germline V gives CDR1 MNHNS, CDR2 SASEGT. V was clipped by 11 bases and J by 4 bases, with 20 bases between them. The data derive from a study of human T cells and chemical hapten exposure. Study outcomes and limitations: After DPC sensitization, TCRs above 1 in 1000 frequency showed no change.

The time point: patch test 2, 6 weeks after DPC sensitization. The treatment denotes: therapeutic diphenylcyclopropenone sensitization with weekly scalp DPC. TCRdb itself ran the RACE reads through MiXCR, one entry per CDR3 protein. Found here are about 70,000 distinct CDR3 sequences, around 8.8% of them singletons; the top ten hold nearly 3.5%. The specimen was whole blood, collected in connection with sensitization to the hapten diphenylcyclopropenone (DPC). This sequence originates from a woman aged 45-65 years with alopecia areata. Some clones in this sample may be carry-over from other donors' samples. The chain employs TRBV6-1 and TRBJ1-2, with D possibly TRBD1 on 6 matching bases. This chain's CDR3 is CASHPGGRSYGYTF. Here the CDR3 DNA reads TGTGCCTCTCACCCCGGGGGGCGAAGCTATGGCTACACCTTC.